Listed below are T cell receptor beta chains from one sample, sequenced in a study of PD-1 blockade in classical Hodgkin lymphoma. Sequencing used immunoSEQ multiplex PCR; TCRdb keeps in-frame clones, though not all of them. The sample contains some 23,000 clones, 81% of which appear only once. This specimen was peripheral blood mononuclear cells (PBMCs), taken before the second cycle of nivolumab. These receptors all stem from a human donor with classical Hodgkin lymphoma. Each CDR3 is given with its conserved first and last residue. The D gene is left open where the match is weak. The size of a clone is reported for some rows only, either as once, few or many, or as a class for expanded clones.

abundance	d_gene	j_gene	v_gene	CDR3aa	CDR3nt
many	.	TRBJ1-1	TRBV10-1	CASREYRGTEAFF	TGCGCCAGCAGGGAATATAGGGGCACTGAAGCTTTCTTT
.	.	TRBJ1-1	TRBV19	CASSITSHRGQSGFAFF	TGTGCCAGTAGTATCACCTCACATCGGGGACAATCCGGATTCGCTTTCTTT
.	TRBD1	TRBJ1-1	TRBV2	CASSLRTGGTEAFF	TGTGCCAGCAGCCTTCGGACAGGGGGCACTGAAGCTTTCTTT
.	.	TRBJ2-4	TRBV28	CASSPSGTKNIQYF	TGTGCCAGCAGTCCCTCCGGGACGAAAAACATTCAGTACTTC
.	TRBD1	TRBJ1-2	TRBV15	CATSRAGTEAFGYGYTF	TGTGCCACCAGCAGAGCCGGGACAGAAGCTTTTGGCTATGGCTACACCTTC
.	.	TRBJ1-1	TRBV2	CASSDGGGVNTEAFF	TGTGCCAGCAGTGACGGTGGGGGGGTGAACACTGAAGCTTTCTTT
.	.	TRBJ1-5	TRBV9	CASSVAGAEVGAQHF	TGTGCCAGCAGCGTAGCAGGGGCGGAAGTTGGGGCCCAGCATTTT
.	.	TRBJ1-1	TRBV27	CASKKTPNTEAFF	TGTGCCAGCAAAAAAACACCCAACACTGAAGCTTTCTTT
.	.	TRBJ2-4	TRBV6-4	CASSRDSTLGNIQYF	TGTGCCAGCAGTAGGGACTCCACCTTAGGGAACATTCAGTACTTC
.	.	TRBJ2-7	TRBV11-2	CASSLARALEQYF	TGTGCCAGCAGCTTAGCCAGGGCCTTAGAGCAGTACTTC
once	.	TRBJ1-2	TRBV19	CASSSSDMYIYGYTF	TGTGCCAGTAGTTCAAGCGACATGTATATCTATGGCTACACCTTC
.	.	TRBJ1-2	TRBV7-6	CASSHLDRTSGYTF	TGTGCCAGCAGCCACCTCGACAGAACATCTGGCTACACCTTC
.	.	TRBJ1-5	TRBV28	CASSLVRSFQPQHF	TGTGCCAGCAGTTTGGTAAGGAGTTTTCAGCCCCAGCATTTT
.	TRBD2	TRBJ2-7	TRBV15	CATRPSGAGGHSYEQYF	TGTGCCACCAGGCCTTCGGGAGCGGGAGGCCACTCCTACGAGCAGTACTTC
.	TRBD1	TRBJ1-1	TRBV6-5	CASRSGRGIVNTEAFF	TGTGCCAGCCGTTCCGGCAGGGGGATAGTTAACACTGAAGCTTTCTTT
.	.	TRBJ1-2	TRBV29-1	CSVSRTAF	TGCAGCGTTTCGCGGACCGCCTTC
.	TRBD2	TRBJ2-1	TRBV28	CASSGGGHPGNEQFF	TGTGCCAGCAGTGGGGGAGGGCACCCCGGGAATGAGCAGTTCTTC
.	.	TRBJ2-7	TRBV6-1	CATKMVYEQYF	TGTGCCACCAAGATGGTCTACGAGCAGTACTTC
.	TRBD1	TRBJ2-3	TRBV5-1	CASSPGQGLDTQYF	TGCGCCAGCAGCCCCGGACAGGGTCTAGATACGCAGTATTTT
.	.	TRBJ1-3	TRBV7-9	CASSPAGAGNTIYF	TGTGCCAGCAGCCCCGCGGGTGCTGGAAACACCATATATTTT
.	TRBD2	TRBJ2-5	TRBV5-1	CASSLSGGEETQYF	TGCGCCAGCAGCTTGTCGGGGGGTGAGGAGACCCAGTACTTC
.	TRBD1	TRBJ2-5	TRBV6-5	CASSYSRGQGETQYF	TGTGCCAGCAGTTACTCCAGGGGGCAGGGAGAGACCCAGTACTTC
.	.	TRBJ2-6	TRBV2	CASSSSGVSGANVLTF	TGTGCCAGCAGTTCATCAGGAGTCTCTGGGGCCAACGTCCTGACTTTC
.	.	TRBJ1-3	TRBV19	CASSIRGGDIDSGNTIYF	TGTGCCAGTAGTATAAGAGGAGGAGACATAGACTCTGGAAACACCATATATTTT
.	TRBD2	TRBJ2-4	TRBV18	CASSQRPSREGRQNIQYF	TGTGCCAGCTCCCAACGTCCTTCGCGGGAGGGCCGGCAAAACATTCAGTACTTC
.	.	TRBJ2-3	TRBV7-3	CASSLVTGPPNTQYF	TGTGCCAGCAGCTTAGTGACGGGACCCCCAAATACGCAGTATTTT
once	TRBD1	TRBJ2-1	TRBV29-1	CSVSRTGGYNEQFF	TGCAGCGTTTCGAGGACAGGGGGCTACAATGAGCAGTTCTTC
.	TRBD2	TRBJ2-5	TRBV5-1	CASSSSTSRYF	TGCGCCAGCAGCTCCTCGACTAGCCGGTACTTC
.	TRBD1	TRBJ1-1	TRBV5-1	CASSLGTGNLEAFF	TGCGCCAGCAGCTTGGGGACAGGGAATCTCGAAGCTTTCTTT
medium-sized	TRBD1	TRBJ2-5	TRBV29-1	CSVETDRGRAETQYF	TGCAGCGTTGAGACGGACAGGGGAAGGGCCGAGACCCAGTACTTC
.	.	TRBJ1-2	TRBV5-4	CASSSQDRGGRGYTF	TGTGCCAGCAGTTCACAAGACAGAGGGGGGAGGGGCTACACCTTC
.	.	TRBJ1-1	TRBV30	CAWRKGGWTEAFF	TGTGCCTGGAGAAAAGGGGGATGGACTGAAGCTTTCTTT
.	.	TRBJ1-1	TRBV7-9	CASSFSSTGGNTEAFF	TGTGCCAGCAGCTTTAGCTCGACAGGTGGGAACACTGAAGCTTTCTTT
.	.	TRBJ2-5	TRBV19	CASSIGGSEGETQYF	TGTGCCAGTAGTATAGGAGGTTCCGAGGGAGAGACCCAGTACTTC
few	.	TRBJ1-1	TRBV12-5	CASGSPHLPGNTEAFF	TGTGCTAGTGGTTCGCCACATCTTCCGGGAAACACTGAAGCTTTCTTT
.	.	TRBJ2-2	TRBV5-4	CASSLIGTNTGELFF	TGTGCCAGCAGCTTGATCGGGACTAACACCGGGGAGCTGTTTTTT
.	.	TRBJ2-7	TRBV7-9	CASSPVYEQYF	TGTGCCAGCAGCCCGGTCTACGAGCAGTACTTC
.	TRBD2	TRBJ2-5	TRBV2	CASSGPLAGGPRETQYF	TGTGCCAGCAGTGGCCCGCTAGCGGGAGGGCCTAGAGAGACCCAGTACTTC
.	.	TRBJ2-3	TRBV7-8	CASSLVPGGSTDTQYF	TGTGCCAGCAGCTTAGTTCCAGGGGGGAGCACAGATACGCAGTATTTT
.	.	TRBJ2-7	TRBV10-2	CASTQTLSYEQYF	TGCGCCAGCACTCAGACACTATCCTACGAGCAGTACTTC
.	.	TRBJ2-4	TRBV7-2	CASSLVNQVAKNIQYF	TGTGCCAGCAGCTTAGTCAACCAAGTAGCCAAAAACATTCAGTACTTC
once	TRBD2	TRBJ2-7	TRBV2	CASTTALAVYEQYF	TGTGCCAGCACGACCGCACTAGCGGTATACGAGCAGTACTTC
.	TRBD2	TRBJ2-2	TRBV5-4	CASSLEGGRASFGELFF	TGTGCCAGCAGCTTGGAAGGCGGGAGGGCCTCATTCGGGGAGCTGTTTTTT
.	.	TRBJ2-1	TRBV18	CASSPLPKQGNEQFF	TGTGCCAGCTCACCCTTACCAAAACAGGGAAATGAGCAGTTCTTC
few	TRBD2	TRBJ2-5	TRBV5-1	CASSRSSGGLQETQYF	TGCGCCAGCAGCCGAAGTAGCGGGGGGTTACAAGAGACCCAGTACTTC
.	TRBD1	TRBJ2-7	TRBV18	CASSPGQGLYEQYF	TGTGCCAGCTCACCGGGACAGGGCCTCTACGAGCAGTACTTC
.	.	TRBJ2-1	TRBV6-5	CASRKPGADEQFF	TGTGCCAGCCGAAAACCCGGGGCAGATGAGCAGTTCTTC
.	TRBD2	TRBJ2-5	TRBV11-1	CASSRTSGGGRRETQYF	TGTGCCAGCAGCCGGACTAGCGGAGGCGGTAGGCGCGAGACCCAGTACTTC
.	TRBD1	TRBJ1-1	TRBV19	CASKATGGKVSTEAFF	TGTGCCAGTAAAGCGACAGGGGGCAAAGTGAGCACTGAAGCTTTCTTT
once	TRBD1	TRBJ1-2	TRBV7-9	CASSLGQGGGYTF	TGTGCCAGCAGCTTAGGGCAGGGGGGAGGCTACACCTTC
.	.	TRBJ2-3	TRBV9	CASSNRVNTDTQYF	TGTGCCAGCAGCAACCGGGTAAACACAGATACGCAGTATTTT
.	.	TRBJ2-7	TRBV18	CASSPRNTWNYEQYF	TGTGCCAGCTCACCACGAAACACATGGAACTACGAGCAGTACTTC
.	.	TRBJ2-1	TRBV27	CASSWLEGNEQFF	TGTGCCAGCAGTTGGTTGGAGGGAAATGAGCAGTTCTTC
.	.	TRBJ2-3	TRBV27	CASSFLGQGDTQYF	TGTGCCAGCAGTTTCTTGGGCCAGGGAGATACGCAGTATTTT
.	.	TRBJ2-3	TRBV28	CASSLSSSTDTQYF	TGTGCCAGCAGTTTATCTTCCAGCACAGATACGCAGTATTTT
.	.	TRBJ1-1	TRBV6-1	CASSPTFFGNTEAFF	TGTGCCAGCAGTCCCACTTTTTTCGGGAACACTGAAGCTTTCTTT
.	.	TRBJ2-1	TRBV11-3	CASSLNNEQFF	TGTGCCAGCAGCTTAAACAATGAGCAGTTCTTC
.	.	TRBJ1-4	TRBV30	CAWSGPPDGEKLFF	TGTGCCTGGAGTGGACCACCGGACGGAGAAAAACTGTTTTTT
.	TRBD1	TRBJ2-7	TRBV11-1	CASTSRDRGDEQYF	TGTGCCAGCACCTCCCGGGACAGGGGTGACGAGCAGTACTTC
few	.	TRBJ1-1	TRBV30	CAWAGQSEAFF	TGTGCCTGGGCCGGGCAGTCAGAAGCTTTCTTT